The 22 T cell receptor beta chains listed next were all sequenced from one sample in a study of blood T cells in healthy people across ages. Then a second PCR, running about 6 to 12 cycles, was carried out with a sample-barcoded 5' primer and a J-beta primer mix. MiXCR, applied by TCRdb to the 5' RACE reads, yields one record per CDR3 protein. Of approximately 320,000 distinct CDR3 sequences in the sample, roughly 26% were seen once. Sequenced input: blood. The receptor source for this set is a woman between 65 and 79 years old in good health.

The genes are TRBV6-1 and TRBJ2-2; 12 bases are a match to TRBD2. Germline CDR1 and CDR2: MNHNS and SASEGT. The J segment lost 1 base and the V segment lost 6 bases, leaving 6 bases of the junction unmatched. This CDR3 is built from 17 residues. CDR3 loop: CASRRTSGTLNTGELFF. CDR3 nucleotide sequence: TGTGCCAGCAGACGGACTAGCGGGACTCTGAACACCGGGGAGCTGTTTTTT.

This clonotype was counted at least ten times. The chain is built from TRBV4-2 and TRBJ2-7, with 8 nucleotides matching TRBD2. V gave up 0 bases and J gave up 4 bases; unmatched junction bases: 8. The germline V gene encodes CDR1 LGHNA and CDR2 YNFKEQ. The CDR3 contains 16 residues. The chain's CDR3 is CASSQDKWGGRYEQYF. In DNA form, the CDR3 reads TGTGCCAGCAGCCAAGATAAGTGGGGCGGGAGGTACGAGCAGTACTTC.

The chain joins TRBV7-8 to TRBJ2-1; perhaps TRBD1 as D (6 bases). The CDR3 extends over 17 amino acids. The germline V and J ends were trimmed by 5 bases and 6 bases, with 23 bases remaining between them. CDR1 is SGHVS, CDR2 FQNEAQ, per germline. CDR3 nucleotides: TGTGCCAGCAGCCGATCTTTAGGGTGGGACACGGTCAATGAGCAGTTCTTC. This codes for CASSRSLGWDTVNEQFF. Full variable domain (remainder filled in from reference TRBV7-8 and TRBJ2-1): GAGVSQSPRYKVAKRGQDVALRCDPISGHVSLFWYQQALGQGPEFLTYFQNEAQLDKSGLPSDRFFAERPEGSVSTLKIQRTQQEDSAVYLCASSRSLGWDTVNEQFFGPGTRLTVL.

The V and J genes are TRBV4-1 and TRBJ1-2; D is ambiguous. The germline gives CDR1 MGHRA, CDR2 YSYEKL. The CDR3 is made up of 16 amino acids. The ends were cut back, 0 bases at V and 4 bases at J, with 15 bases in the middle. The chain's CDR3 is CASSQDRGRASYGYTF. The CDR3 nucleotides are TGCGCCAGCAGCCAAGACCGGGGAAGGGCATCCTATGGCTACACCTTC.

This clonotype was recorded only once. V usage is TRBV7-2 and J usage is TRBJ1-6, with TRBD1 as a possible D gene (5 bases). Trimming removed 6 bases at V and 7 bases at J, with 16 bases between. Germline-derived CDR1 and CDR2 are SGHTA and FQGNSA. The CDR3 is 15 residues long. The CDR3 reads CASSQSGPRNSPLHF. The DNA of the CDR3 is TGTGCCAGCAGTCAGTCAGGGCCCAGGAATTCACCCCTCCACTTT.

In its sample, this clonotype was seen a few times. The rearrangement links TRBV3-1 to TRBJ2-5; TRBD2 matches at 7 bases. The closer fit of TRBJ2-1 to the DNA end suggests the J call may be wrong. This CDR3 comprises 17 residues. Germline CDR1 and CDR2: LGHDT and YNNKEL (reference sequence). In DNA form, the CDR3 reads TGTGCCAGCAGCCAAGACTGGAGAGGGAGGGTGGTCAATGAGCAGTTCTTC. It codes for CASSQDWRGRVVNEQFF.

The chain carries TRBV6-2 or TRBV6-3 and TRBJ2-7; 9 bases agree with TRBD2. V shed 8 bases, J shed 5 bases, and the junction held 1 base outside the gene matches. Germline lookup yields CDR1 MNHEY and CDR2 SVGEGT. The CDR3 totals 11 residues. CDR3 nucleotide sequence: TGTGCCAGCGCGGGGGGGAACGAGCAGTACTTC. Translating gives CASAGGNEQYF.

V gene TRBV6-1 combines with J gene TRBJ1-5; 8 nucleotides agree with TRBD1. Germline V gives CDR1 MNHNS, CDR2 SASEGT. With V trimmed by 7 bases and J by 6 bases, 14 bases remained unmatched. The length of the CDR3 is 16 residues. The CDR3 reads CASIRIAGQGGQPQHF. CDR3 nucleotide sequence: TGTGCCAGCATAAGAATAGCCGGACAGGGCGGTCAGCCCCAGCATTTT.

Only a few counts were recorded for this clonotype. A read error may account for a junction end that differs from germline. The chain links TRBV7-2 to TRBJ2-5; D is unclear. The J call is uncertain, as TRBJ2-1 better fits the DNA end. The CDR3 spans 16 residues. Germline loops: CDR1 SGHTA, CDR2 FQGNSA. Written as DNA, the CDR3 is TGTGCCAACAGCTTTAGTCAACTGGCCGCCTACAATGAGCAGTTCTTC. Translating it yields CANSFSQLAAYNEQFF.

The J gene is TRBJ2-1, the V gene TRBV6-5; possible D gene TRBD1, 6 bases. This CDR3 is built from 14 residues. Germline V gene data show CDR1 as MNHEY and CDR2 as SVGAGI. V lost 2 bases to trimming and J lost 9 bases, with 14 bases between them. Here the CDR3 DNA reads TGTGCCAGCAGTTACAATAGGGGGTGGGGTGAGCAGTTCTTC. Amino acids: CASSYNRGWGEQFF.

This sequence joins TRBV7-3 and TRBJ2-5, with 14 nucleotides matching TRBD2. The CDR3 runs 15 residues. Germline loops: CDR1 SGHTA, CDR2 FQGTGA. Trimming at V came to 5 bases and at J to 3 bases, leaving 2 bases not matched to a gene. CDR3 sequence reads: CASSPTSGREETQYF. CDR3 nucleotides: TGTGCCAGCAGCCCGACTAGCGGGAGGGAAGAGACCCAGTACTTC.

This chain joins TRBV28 and TRBJ2-7; 11 positions match TRBD2. This CDR3 has 13 residues. CDR1 is MDHEN, CDR2 SYDVKM, per germline. The CDR3 DNA reads TGTGCTACTACTAGCGGGAGTGGGTATGGGCAGTACTTC. It yields the protein CATTSGSGYGQYF.

In its sample, this clonotype was seen a few times. This chain links TRBV7-2 with TRBJ2-3, with 10 bases aligning to TRBD2. Germline lookup yields CDR1 SGHTA and CDR2 FQGNSA. The CDR3 is 15 amino acids. V lost 2 bases and J lost 3; bases outside the gene matches: 2. The CDR3 region is CASSLSGGETDTQYF. The CDR3 DNA reads as TGTGCCAGCAGCTTAAGCGGGGGGGAAACAGATACGCAGTATTTT.

This clonotype was seen a few times. The V and J genes are TRBV9 and TRBJ1-1; TRBD1 agrees at 7 bases. The CDR3 is 15 residues long. The ends lost 3 bases at V and 1 base at J; junction bases unmatched: 6. Germline V gene sequence: CDR1 SGDLS, CDR2 YYNGEE. CDR3 residues: CASSGGGSRNTEAFF. Written as DNA, the CDR3 is TGTGCCAGCAGCGGAGGGGGCTCAAGGAACACTGAAGCTTTCTTT.

This clonotype came up many times. J is TRBJ2-1 and V is TRBV12-3 or TRBV12-4; TRBD1 matches 7 bases. The CDR3 has 12 amino acids. V trimming: 7 bases; J trimming: 9 bases; junction bases outside the gene matches: 6. The CDR3 DNA reads TGTGCCAGCACCCCACAGGGGTTTGAGCAGTTCTTC. Translated: CASTPQGFEQFF.

The V gene is TRBV10-2, the J gene TRBJ2-5; 7 positions agree with TRBD1. The DNA end favors TRBJ2-1, so the J call may be wrong. CDR1 and CDR2 from the germline V gene are WSHSY and SAAADI. CDR3 size: 14 residues. This CDR3 reads CASQGQQLYNEQFF. The DNA of the CDR3 is TGCGCCAGCCAGGGACAGCAACTATACAATGAGCAGTTCTTC.

The chain couples TRBV7-6 to TRBJ2-2, with unresolved D. The germline V gene encodes CDR1 SGHVS and CDR2 FNYEAQ. V was pared by 5 bases and J by 4 bases, with 5 bases between. This CDR3 is built from 12 residues. This chain's CDR3 is CASSQSTGELFF. DNA of the CDR3: TGTGCCAGCAGCCAGAGCACCGGGGAGCTGTTTTTT. Full variable domain (outside the CDR3, taken from reference TRBV7-6 and TRBJ2-2): GAGVSQSPRYKVTKRGQDVALRCDPISGHVSLYWYRQALGQGPEFLTYFNYEAQQDKSGLPNDRFSAERPEGSISTLTIQRTEQRDSAMYRCASSQSTGELFFGEGSRLTVL.

The chain recombines TRBV5-6 with TRBJ2-1; 7 bases match TRBD1. Looked up from germline, CDR1 is SGHDT and CDR2 is YYEEEE. The ends lost 4 bases at V and 2 bases at J; junction bases unmatched: 9. This CDR3 is 16 amino acids long. The CDR3 nucleotides read TGTGCCAGCAGCGGATGGGGACAGAGGACCTACAATGAGCAGTTCTTC. The encoded protein is CASSGWGQRTYNEQFF.

The chain combines TRBV28 with TRBJ1-5; D perhaps matches TRBD1 (5 bases). The length of the CDR3 is 15 residues. V lost 3 bases and J lost 11, with 20 bases in between. Germline loops: CDR1 MDHEN, CDR2 SYDVKM. The CDR3 nucleotides are TGTGCCAGCAGTTTTTTTCATACAGGACAATCAGCCCAGCATTTT. Its protein is CASSFFHTGQSAQHF.

For this clonotype: A read error is likely, as this CDR3 ends without the conserved phenylalanine or tryptophan. The chain has TRBV6-1 and TRBJ1-2; 7 bases match TRBD1. Germline loops: CDR1 MNHNS, CDR2 SASEGT. The J segment lost 8 bases and the V segment lost 5 bases, leaving 11 bases of the junction unmatched. The CDR3 totals 14 residues. In DNA, the CDR3 is TGTGCCAGCAGTTCTCCAGGGGGGATATTCGGCTACACCGTC. As protein: CASSSPGGIFGYTV.

In this sample, this clonotype turned up a few times. The chain is built from TRBV5-1 and TRBJ2-3; no firm D call. The V gene's germline CDR1 is SGHRS and CDR2 YFSETQ. The CDR3 has 12 residues. The germline V and J ends were trimmed by 4 bases and 6 bases, with 9 bases remaining between them. The CDR3 DNA sequence: TGCGCCAGCAGCCAGCCCACGGATACGCAGTATTTT. This sequence encodes CASSQPTDTQYF.

This rearrangement joins TRBV19 to TRBJ2-5; perhaps TRBD2 as D (6 bases). The V gene lost 6 bases and the J gene lost 4 bases, with 21 bases spanning the gap. CDR1 and CDR2 (germline): LNHDA, SQIVND (reference sequence). The CDR3 spans 16 residues. The CDR3 bases are TGTGCCAGTAGCAGTGGGGGTCTAGCGCATCGAGAGACCCAGTACTTC. This codes for CASSSGGLAHRETQYF.